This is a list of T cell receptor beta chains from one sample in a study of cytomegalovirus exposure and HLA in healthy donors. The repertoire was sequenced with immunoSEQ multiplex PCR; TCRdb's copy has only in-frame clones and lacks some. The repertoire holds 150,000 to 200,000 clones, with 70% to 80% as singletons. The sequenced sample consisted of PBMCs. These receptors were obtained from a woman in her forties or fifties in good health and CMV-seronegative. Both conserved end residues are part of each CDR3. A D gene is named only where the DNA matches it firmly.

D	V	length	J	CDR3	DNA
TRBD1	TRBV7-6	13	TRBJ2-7	CASSYPGGYEQYF	TGTGCCAGCAGTTACCCAGGGGGTTACGAGCAGTACTTC
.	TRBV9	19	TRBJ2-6	CASSVAGTLVRSGANVLTF	TGTGCCAGCAGCGTAGCCGGGACACTGGTTAGGTCTGGGGCCAACGTCCTGACTTTC
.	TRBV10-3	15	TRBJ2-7	CAIRPSRDNHYEQYF	TGTGCCATCAGACCTTCCCGGGACAACCACTACGAGCAGTACTTC
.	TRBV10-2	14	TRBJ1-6	CASSESGGQSPLHF	TGCGCCAGCAGTGAGTCGGGGGGGCAATCACCCCTCCACTTT
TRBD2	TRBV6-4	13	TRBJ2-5	CAGALTSEETQYF	TGTGCCGGGGCATTGACTAGCGAGGAGACCCAGTACTTC
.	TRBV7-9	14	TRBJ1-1	CASSEWGGNTEAFF	TGTGCCAGCAGCGAATGGGGGGGGAACACTGAAGCTTTCTTT
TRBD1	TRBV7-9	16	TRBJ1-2	CASSSGQGMTGYGYTF	TGTGCCAGCAGCTCTGGACAGGGGATGACGGGCTATGGCTACACCTTC
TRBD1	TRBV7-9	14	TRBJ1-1	CASRPRDRNTEAFF	TGTGCCAGCAGGCCCCGGGACAGGAACACTGAAGCTTTCTTT
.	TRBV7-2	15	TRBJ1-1	CASSLSTVLNTEAFF	TGTGCCAGCAGCTTATCCACAGTATTAAACACTGAAGCTTTCTTT
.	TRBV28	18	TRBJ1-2	CASSFPSKRGKNREMDTF	TGTGCCAGCAGTTTTCCCTCCAAAAGGGGCAAAAACAGGGAAATGGACACCTTC
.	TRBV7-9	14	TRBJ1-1	CASSLVVPGTEAFF	TGTGCCAGCAGCTTAGTAGTTCCAGGGACTGAAGCTTTCTTT
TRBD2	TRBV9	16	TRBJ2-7	CASSARSRGSQYEQYF	TGTGCCAGCAGCGCCCGGTCTCGCGGGAGCCAGTACGAGCAGTACTTC
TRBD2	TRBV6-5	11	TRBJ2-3	CASSYGTSSYF	TGTGCCAGCAGTTACGGGACTAGTTCCTATTTT
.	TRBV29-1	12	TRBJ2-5	CSVGAGVETQYF	TGCAGCGTTGGGGCAGGGGTAGAGACCCAGTACTTC
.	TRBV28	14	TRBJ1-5	CASSLGGGNQPQHF	TGTGCCAGCAGTTTAGGAGGGGGCAATCAGCCCCAGCATTTT
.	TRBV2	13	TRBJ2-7	CASSGQNTYEQYF	TGTGCCAGCAGTGGACAGAATACCTACGAGCAGTACTTC
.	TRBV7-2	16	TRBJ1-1	CASSFRPRGMNTEAFF	TGTGCCAGCAGCTTCCGGCCCAGGGGCATGAACACTGAAGCTTTCTTT
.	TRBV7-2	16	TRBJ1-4	CASSLGAGGGGEKLFF	TGTGCCAGCAGCTTAGGGGCCGGGGGAGGAGGTGAAAAACTGTTTTTT